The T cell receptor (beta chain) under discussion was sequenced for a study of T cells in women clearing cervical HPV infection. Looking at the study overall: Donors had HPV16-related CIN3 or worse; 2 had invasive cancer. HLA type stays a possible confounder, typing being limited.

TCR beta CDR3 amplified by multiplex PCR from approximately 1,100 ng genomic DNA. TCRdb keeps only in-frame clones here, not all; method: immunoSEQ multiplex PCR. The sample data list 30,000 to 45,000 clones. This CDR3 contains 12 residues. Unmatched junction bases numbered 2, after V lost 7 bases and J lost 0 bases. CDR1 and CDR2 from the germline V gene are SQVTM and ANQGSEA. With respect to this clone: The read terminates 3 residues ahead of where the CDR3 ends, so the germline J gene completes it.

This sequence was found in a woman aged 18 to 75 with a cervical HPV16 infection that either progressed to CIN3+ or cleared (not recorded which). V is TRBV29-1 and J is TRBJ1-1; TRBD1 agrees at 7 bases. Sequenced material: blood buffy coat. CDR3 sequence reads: CSAGQVNTEAFF. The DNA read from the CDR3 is TGCAGCGCCGGACAGGTGAACACTGAA.